This T cell receptor beta chain was observed in a study of graft-versus-host responses after intestinal transplantation. Study-wide background: Each recipient received anti-thymocyte globulin induction, then tacrolimus and steroids for 3 to 4 years.

V was clipped by 4 bases and J by 0 bases, with 19 bases between them. This CDR3 has 18 amino acids. Germline-derived CDR1 and CDR2 are MNHNS and SASEGT. The method was immunoSEQ multiplex PCR; TCRdb's version includes in-frame clones alone and lacks a portion of them. This sample carries under 150,000 clones, around 90% of them seen once, and the ten largest clones take around 0.15%. For this clone: Its target is unknown.

Sequencing used unstimulated CD4+ T cells sorted from spleen or lymph node cells, obtained before intestinal transplant. This clonotype was sampled from a human donor who received an intestinal transplant. This sequence joins TRBV6-1 and TRBJ2-4, with unresolved D. CDR3 coding DNA: TGTGCCAGCAGTGCAAGGGATACAAGCAACTCAGCCAAAAACATTCAGTACTTC. Protein: CASSARDTSNSAKNIQYF.